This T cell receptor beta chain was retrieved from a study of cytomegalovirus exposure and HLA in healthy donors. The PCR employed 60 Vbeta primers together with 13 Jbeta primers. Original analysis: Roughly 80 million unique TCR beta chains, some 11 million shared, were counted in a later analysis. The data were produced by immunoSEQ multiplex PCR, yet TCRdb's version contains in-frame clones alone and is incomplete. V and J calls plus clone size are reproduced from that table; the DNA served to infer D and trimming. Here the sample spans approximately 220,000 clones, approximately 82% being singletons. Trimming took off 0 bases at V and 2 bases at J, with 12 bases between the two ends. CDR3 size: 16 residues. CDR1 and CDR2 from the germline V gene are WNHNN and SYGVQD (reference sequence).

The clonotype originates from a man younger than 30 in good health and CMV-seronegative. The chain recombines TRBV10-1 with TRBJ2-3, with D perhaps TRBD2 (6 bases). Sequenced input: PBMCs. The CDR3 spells CASSESSGQATDTQYF. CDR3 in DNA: TGCGCCAGCAGTGAGTCGAGCGGGCAAGCCACAGATACGCAGTATTTT.